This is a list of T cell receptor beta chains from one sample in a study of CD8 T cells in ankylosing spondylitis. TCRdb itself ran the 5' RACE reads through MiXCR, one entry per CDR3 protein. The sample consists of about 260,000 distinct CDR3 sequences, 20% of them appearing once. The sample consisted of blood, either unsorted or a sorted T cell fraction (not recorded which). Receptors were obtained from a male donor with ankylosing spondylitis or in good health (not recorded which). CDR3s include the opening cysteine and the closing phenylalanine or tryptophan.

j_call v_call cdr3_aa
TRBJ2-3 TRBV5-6 CASSLVHLVDTQYF
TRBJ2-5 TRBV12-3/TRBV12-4 CASSFKETQYF
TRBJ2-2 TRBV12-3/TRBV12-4 CASSLQQGAGELFF
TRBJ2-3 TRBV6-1 CASSARLEVTDTQYF
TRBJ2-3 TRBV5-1 CASSTGTATGTDTQYF
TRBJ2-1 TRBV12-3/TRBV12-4 CASSTPGLARVNEQFF
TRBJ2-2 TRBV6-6 CASRGTTAGELFF
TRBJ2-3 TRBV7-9 CASSSTQREGNTDTQYF
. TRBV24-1 CATSPGTLNQPQYF
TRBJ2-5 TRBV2 CASSAPQETQYF
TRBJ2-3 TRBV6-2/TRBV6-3 CASTPTGLDTQYF
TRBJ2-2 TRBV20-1 CSARESSRAGAGELFF
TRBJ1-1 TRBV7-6 CASNLVGVMNTEAFF
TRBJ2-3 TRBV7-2 CASSFQGTQYF
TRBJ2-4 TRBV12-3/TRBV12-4 CASSFLGQAKNIQYF
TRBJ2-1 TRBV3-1 CASCRQIQSYNEQFF
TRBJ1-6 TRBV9 CASAEGQHRNSPLHF
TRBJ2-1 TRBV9 CASSRTVKAYNEQFF
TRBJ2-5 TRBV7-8 CASSPRTGDPQETQYF
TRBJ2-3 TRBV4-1 CASSLPRDRGLAGGLTDTQYF
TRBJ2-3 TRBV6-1 CASSDRGNGDTQYF
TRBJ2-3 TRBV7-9 CASSARLAASTDTQYF
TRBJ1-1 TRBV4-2 CASSPRDGENTEAFF
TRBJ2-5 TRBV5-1 CASSPKPGMGQLTSRIQETQYF
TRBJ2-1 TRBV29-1 CSVAGIRQGGNEQFF
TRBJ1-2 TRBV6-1 CATEPSNWAGSGYTF
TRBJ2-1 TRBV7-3 CASSTGTSTYNEQFF
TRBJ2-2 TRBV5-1 CASSSTSANTGELFF
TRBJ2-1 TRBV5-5 CASSLYAGTGDNEQFF
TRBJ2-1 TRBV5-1 CASSEGLNNEQFF
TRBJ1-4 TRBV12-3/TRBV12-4 CASSLTDRNEKLFF
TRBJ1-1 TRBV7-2 CASSLYGGLNTEAFF
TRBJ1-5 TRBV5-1 CASSWGDRGPNQPQHF
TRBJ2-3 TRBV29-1 CSASDRAVTDTQYF
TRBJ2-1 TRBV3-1 CASSQDGLAEQFF
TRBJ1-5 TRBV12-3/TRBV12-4 CASSRTQDSNQPQHF
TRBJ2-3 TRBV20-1 CSAGTDTQYF
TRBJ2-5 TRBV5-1 CASSLRGRAQTQYF
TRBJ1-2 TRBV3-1 CVSSPGTGRNYGYTF
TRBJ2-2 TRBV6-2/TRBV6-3 CASSLRTAKNTGELFF
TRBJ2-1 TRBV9 CASSVTGLAADEQFF
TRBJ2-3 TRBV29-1 CSAGTRLDTQYF
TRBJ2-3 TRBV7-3 CASSQRGVSTDTQYF
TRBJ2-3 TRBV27 CASSLRLGVGTQYF
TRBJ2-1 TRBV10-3 CAITADGTGLYNEQFF
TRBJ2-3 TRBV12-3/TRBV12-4 CASSPMRAAADTQYF
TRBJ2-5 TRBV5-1 CASSSTSGRLETQYF
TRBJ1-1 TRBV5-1 CASSLAGTGNTEAFF
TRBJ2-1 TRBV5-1 CASSLTSGGVRREQFF
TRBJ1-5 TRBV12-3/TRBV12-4 CASSLKGASQPQHF
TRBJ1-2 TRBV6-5 CASSYSRRTPFYGYTF
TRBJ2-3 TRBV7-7 CASGRDSADTQYF
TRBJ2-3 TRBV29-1 CSVVRSRLAGGSSTDTQYF
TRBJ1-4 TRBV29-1 CSVTTGVGEKLFF
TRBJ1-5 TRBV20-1 CSASRGLGNQPQHF